Listed below are T cell receptor beta chains from one sample, sequenced in a study of response to subunit inactivated influenza vaccine. TCRdb analysed the RT-PCR reads with MiXCR anew, one entry per CDR3 protein. The table includes 630,000 or so distinct CDR3 sequences, 15% to 19% detected once. The source was PBMCs from blood, collected about 13 days after vaccination. These receptors were collected from a middle-aged man who received an inactivated influenza vaccine. CDR3s include the opening cysteine and the closing phenylalanine or tryptophan. Fields, in order: J gene, D gene, clone size, V gene, CDR3 length, CDR3 protein, CDR3 DNA. D genes are given only for firm matches. Expanded clones get a size class; other rows say once, few or many, or leave the size out.

J: TRBJ2-3; D: TRBD1; size: NA; V: TRBV12-3/TRBV12-4; length: 15; CDR3: CASRATGVISDTQYF; DNA: TGTGCCAGCAGAGCGACAGGGGTAATATCAGATACGCAGTATTTT
J: TRBJ2-1; D: TRBD1; size: NA; V: TRBV7-3; length: 15; CDR3: CASSTTGGVGNEQFF; DNA: TGTGCCAGCAGCACCACAGGGGGCGTCGGTAATGAGCAGTTCTTC
J: TRBJ1-2; D: NA; size: few; V: TRBV12-3/TRBV12-4; length: 14; CDR3: CASSLWQGGDGYTF; DNA: TGTGCCAGCAGTTTATGGCAGGGTGGCGATGGCTACACCTTC
J: TRBJ2-7; D: TRBD2; size: few; V: TRBV4-3; length: 13; CDR3: CASSKRGGYEQYF; DNA: TGCGCCAGCTCCAAGCGCGGGGGCTACGAGCAGTACTTC
J: TRBJ2-5; D: NA; size: NA; V: TRBV5-1; length: 17; CDR3: CASSLALGGLVQETQYF; DNA: TGCGCCAGCAGCTTGGCCCTAGGTGGACTGGTGCAGGAGACCCAGTACTTC
J: TRBJ2-5; D: TRBD2; size: few; V: TRBV20-1; length: 16; CDR3: CSARDIVAGVIETQYF; DNA: TGCAGTGCTAGAGATATTGTAGCGGGAGTGATTGAGACCCAGTACTTC
J: TRBJ2-5; D: NA; size: NA; V: TRBV3-1; length: 12; CDR3: CASSQAGTYGYF; DNA: TGTGCCAGCAGCCAAGCTGGGACATACGGCTACTTC
J: TRBJ2-1; D: TRBD2; size: NA; V: TRBV6-2/TRBV6-3; length: 14; CDR3: CASSLAGEHNEQFF; DNA: TGTGCCAGCAGTTTAGCGGGAGAGCACAATGAGCAGTTCTTC
J: TRBJ2-5; D: NA; size: NA; V: TRBV4-1; length: 16; CDR3: CASSQDQGLLQETQYF; DNA: TGCGCCAGCAGCCAGGACCAGGGACTCCTCCAAGAGACCCAGTACTTC
J: TRBJ2-1; D: TRBD2; size: many; V: TRBV20-1; length: 14; CDR3: CSGMPGLGYNEQFF; DNA: TGCAGTGGTATGCCGGGACTAGGCTACAATGAGCAGTTCTTC
J: TRBJ2-2; D: NA; size: few; V: TRBV10-3; length: 16; CDR3: CAISEGANKNTGELFF; DNA: TGTGCCATCAGTGAGGGGGCGAATAAGAACACCGGGGAGCTGTTTTTT
J: TRBJ2-7; D: TRBD1; size: NA; V: TRBV11-1; length: 22; CDR3: CASSLAGRRTGEVSDSFYEQYF; DNA: TGTGCCAGCAGCTTAGCGGGCAGAAGGACAGGGGAAGTATCAGATTCTTTCTACGAGCAGTACTTC
J: TRBJ2-5; D: TRBD2; size: NA; V: TRBV9; length: 18; CDR3: CASSPFPGGADLQQTQYF; DNA: TGTGCCAGCAGCCCATTCCCGGGAGGGGCGGATCTACAACAGACCCAGTACTTC
J: TRBJ2-1; D: NA; size: NA; V: TRBV12-3/TRBV12-4; length: 14; CDR3: CASSRDSPGGRQFF; DNA: TGTGCCAGCAGTCGGGACTCGCCCGGAGGCCGGCAGTTCTTC
J: TRBJ2-1; D: NA; size: NA; V: TRBV19; length: 15; CDR3: CASKVGPSSYNEQFF; DNA: TGTGCCAGTAAAGTGGGGCCAAGCTCCTACAATGAGCAGTTCTTC
J: TRBJ2-7; D: TRBD1; size: few; V: TRBV18; length: 15; CDR3: CASSHRDRVTYEQYF; DNA: TGTGCCAGCTCGCACCGGGACAGGGTAACCTACGAGCAGTACTTC
J: TRBJ1-1; D: NA; size: NA; V: TRBV5-1; length: 13; CDR3: CASSFHTNTEAFF; DNA: TGCGCCAGCAGCTTCCACACGAACACTGAAGCTTTCTTT
J: TRBJ1-5; D: NA; size: NA; V: TRBV12-3/TRBV12-4; length: 15; CDR3: CASSGWTDSNQPQHF; DNA: TGTGCCAGCAGTGGGTGGACAGATAGCAATCAGCCCCAGCATTTT
J: TRBJ2-2; D: TRBD2; size: few; V: TRBV6-2/TRBV6-3; length: 14; CDR3: CASNKRGLTGELFF; DNA: TGTGCCAGCAATAAGCGGGGGCTCACCGGGGAGCTGTTTTTT
J: TRBJ1-6; D: TRBD1; size: few; V: TRBV7-2; length: 18; CDR3: CASSLTATGARLNSPLHF; DNA: TGTGCCAGCAGCTTAACGGCGACAGGGGCGAGGTTGAATTCACCCCTCCACTTT
J: TRBJ2-4; D: NA; size: NA; V: TRBV6-1; length: 13; CDR3: CASSEASSFNQYF; DNA: TGTGCCAGCAGTGAAGCTTCCAGCTTTAATCAGTACTTC
J: TRBJ2-3; D: TRBD1; size: few; V: TRBV12-3/TRBV12-4; length: 15; CDR3: CASSPNRGWTDTQYF; DNA: TGTGCCAGCAGCCCAAACAGGGGTTGGACAGATACGCAGTATTTT
J: TRBJ1-4; D: TRBD1; size: few; V: TRBV5-1; length: 13; CDR3: CASSLGDRGKLFF; DNA: TGCGCCAGCAGCTTGGGGGACAGGGGAAAACTGTTTTTT
J: TRBJ2-7; D: NA; size: many; V: TRBV20-1; length: 13; CDR3: CSARISELGEQYF; DNA: TGCAGTGCTAGGATAAGCGAACTAGGCGAGCAGTACTTC
J: TRBJ2-5; D: NA; size: many; V: TRBV12-3/TRBV12-4; length: 14; CDR3: CASSFRALGETQYF; DNA: TGTGCCAGCAGTTTCAGGGCGCTGGGAGAGACCCAGTACTTC
J: TRBJ2-1; D: NA; size: NA; V: TRBV11-1; length: 18; CDR3: CASSPGLSSGGWDNEQFF; DNA: TGTGCCAGCAGCCCCGGACTATCGAGCGGAGGTTGGGACAATGAGCAGTTCTTC
J: TRBJ2-2; D: NA; size: few; V: TRBV12-3/TRBV12-4; length: 15; CDR3: CASSPLNSKAGELFF; DNA: TGTGCCAGCAGCCCACTGAACTCAAAGGCCGGGGAGCTGTTTTTT
J: TRBJ1-5; D: NA; size: NA; V: TRBV2; length: 15; CDR3: CASSPFRASNQPQHF; DNA: TGTGCCAGCAGCCCGTTTCGGGCGAGCAATCAGCCCCAGCATTTT
J: TRBJ2-3; D: TRBD2; size: many; V: TRBV7-8; length: 17; CDR3: CASSLDPTSGGTDTQYF; DNA: TGTGCCAGCAGCTTAGACCCCACTAGCGGGGGCACAGATACGCAGTATTTT
J: TRBJ1-1; D: NA; size: NA; V: TRBV6-1; length: 15; CDR3: CASTLTGTANTEAFF; DNA: TGTGCCAGCACTCTCACCGGGACGGCGAACACTGAAGCTTTCTTT
J: TRBJ2-1; D: NA; size: few; V: TRBV11-2; length: 12; CDR3: CASSLGSSEEFF; DNA: TGTGCCAGCAGCTTGGGCTCTAGCGAGGAGTTCTTC
J: TRBJ2-7; D: NA; size: NA; V: TRBV20-1; length: 13; CDR3: CSARKRSSYEQYF; DNA: TGCAGTGCTAGAAAGCGGAGCTCCTACGAGCAGTACTTC
J: TRBJ1-5; D: NA; size: NA; V: TRBV7-9; length: 13; CDR3: CASSSGPNQPQHF; DNA: TGTGCCAGCAGCTCGGGACCCAATCAGCCCCAGCATTTT
J: TRBJ2-1; D: TRBD2; size: few; V: TRBV28; length: 15; CDR3: CASTVLAGDIPEQFF; DNA: TGTGCCAGCACCGTACTAGCGGGAGATATCCCTGAGCAGTTCTTC
J: TRBJ1-2; D: NA; size: few; V: TRBV6-5; length: 11; CDR3: CASRSGRGYTF; DNA: TGTGCCAGCAGGTCAGGGCGCGGCTACACCTTC
J: TRBJ2-7; D: TRBD1; size: few; V: TRBV5-1; length: 15; CDR3: CASSSLGGQGYEQYF; DNA: TGCGCCAGCAGCTCACTGGGGGGACAGGGCTACGAGCAGTACTTC
J: TRBJ2-7; D: TRBD2; size: NA; V: TRBV6-5; length: 16; CDR3: CASSYAASGGLYEQYF; DNA: TGTGCCAGCAGTTACGCGGCTAGCGGGGGGTTATACGAGCAGTACTTC
J: TRBJ2-7; D: TRBD1; size: NA; V: TRBV5-1; length: 15; CDR3: CASSLDGQGNHEQYF; DNA: TGCGCCAGCAGCTTGGACGGACAGGGGAACCACGAGCAGTACTTC